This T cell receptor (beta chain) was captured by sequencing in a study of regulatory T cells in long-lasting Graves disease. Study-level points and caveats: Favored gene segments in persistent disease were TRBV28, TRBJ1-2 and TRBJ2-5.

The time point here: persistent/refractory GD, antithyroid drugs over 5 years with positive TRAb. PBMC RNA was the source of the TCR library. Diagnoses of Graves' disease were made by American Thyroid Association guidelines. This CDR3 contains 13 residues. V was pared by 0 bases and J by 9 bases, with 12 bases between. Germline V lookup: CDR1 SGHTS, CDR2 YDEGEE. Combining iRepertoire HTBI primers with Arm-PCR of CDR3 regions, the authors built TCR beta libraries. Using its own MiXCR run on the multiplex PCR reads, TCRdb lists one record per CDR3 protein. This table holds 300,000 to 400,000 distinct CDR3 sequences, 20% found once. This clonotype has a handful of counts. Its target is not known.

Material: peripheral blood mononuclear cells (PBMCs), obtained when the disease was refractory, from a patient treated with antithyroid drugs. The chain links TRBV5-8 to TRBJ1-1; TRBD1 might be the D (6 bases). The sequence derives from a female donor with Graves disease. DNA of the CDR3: TGTGCCAGCAGCTTGGGACAGGATTTCCAAGCTTTCTTT. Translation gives CASSLGQDFQAFF.